The 4 T cell receptor beta chains below all came from one sample that was sequenced in a study of T cells in localized non-small cell lung cancer. TCRdb's copy holds only in-frame clones and misses some; the assay was immunoSEQ multiplex PCR. The sample consists of around 30,000 clones, around 94% of them appearing once. The sample consisted of peripheral blood, taken before any cancer treatment. These receptors were taken from a woman aged 35 to 70 with stage I lung adenocarcinoma.

This sequence joins TRBV4-3 and TRBJ2-5; 9 nucleotides align to TRBD1. CDR1 is LGHNA, CDR2 YSLEER, per germline. V lost 5 bases and J lost 4; bases outside the gene matches: 8. This CDR3 has 15 amino acids. Written as DNA, the CDR3 is TGCGCCAGCAGCATCCGGACAGGGGATGGAGAGACCCAGTACTTC. Encoded protein: CASSIRTGDGETQYF.

The chain is built from TRBV6-6 and TRBJ2-5; TRBD2 might be the D (5 bases). This CDR3 is built from 13 residues. From germline, CDR1 is MNHNY and CDR2 SVGAGI (reference sequence). The V and J ends lost 7 bases and 5 bases respectively, with 14 bases between them. The CDR3, as DNA: TGTGCCAGCATCGAGGGCACAAGCGAGACCCAGTACTTC. It codes for CASIEGTSETQYF.

J is TRBJ2-6 and V is TRBV6-5; D not certain. The CDR3 has 13 amino acids. V was cut by 6 bases and J by 0 bases, with 3 bases left in between. Per germline, CDR1 MNHEY and CDR2 SVGAGI. CDR3 DNA: TGTGCCAGCAGGGGCTCTGGGGCCAACGTCCTGACTTTC. This codes for CASRGSGANVLTF.

The chain recombines TRBV5-1 with TRBJ2-1; TRBD2 matches 10 bases. Germline CDR1 and CDR2: SGHRS and YFSETQ. CDR3 length equals 15 residues. J lost 4 bases, V lost 7 bases, and 8 bases had no gene match. The CDR3 sequence is CASGLADVSYNEQFF. The CDR3 DNA follows: TGCGCCAGCGGACTAGCGGATGTATCTTACAATGAGCAGTTCTTC.